This T cell receptor beta chain was profiled in a study of CD8 T cells in Susac syndrome. Random hexamers primed reverse transcription of about 0.5 to 1 ug RNA. TCR beta CDR3 was amplified by immunoSEQ multiplex PCR. This amplification extended across 54 Vbeta and 13 Jbeta segments. Via MiXCR, TCRdb re-called the immunoSEQ multiplex PCR reads, giving one row per CDR3 protein. The sample yields approximately 190,000 distinct CDR3 sequences, more than 90% seen once. The CDR3 extends over 12 amino acids. Looked up from germline, CDR1 is GTSNPN and CDR2 is SVGIG (reference sequence). V lost 2 bases and J lost 7; bases outside the gene matches: 4. Isolation of CD8+ and CD4+ T cells was performed negatively, whereas enrichment of TEMRA cells was done by FACS.

The material sequenced was CD4+ T cells from PBMCs. This receptor was obtained from a human donor with multiple sclerosis. The rearrangement joins TRBV30 to TRBJ1-1; 7 positions match TRBD1. In DNA, the CDR3 is TGTGCCTGGAGTACCCACAGGGGTGAAGCTTTCTTT. Translation: CAWSTHRGEAFF.